A single T cell receptor beta chain is shown here with its context. In the authors' workflow: Researchers report that nucleated cell counts were estimated from reference gene primer amplification. Assay: immunoSEQ multiplex PCR; the TCRdb copy retains only in-frame clones and omits some. That table furnishes V, J and clone size, whereas the DNA furnished D and trimming. This sample has over 100,000 clones, with 84% found just once. Germline V gene data show CDR1 as SGHNT and CDR2 as YYREEE (reference sequence). The CDR3 loop spans 14 amino acids. Unmatched junction bases numbered 9, after V lost 4 bases and J lost 6 bases. This record comes from a study of blood T cell repertoires in COVID-19. Study information: Researchers got acute and convalescent COVID-19 samples from the United States, Italy and Spain. Nucleic acid was either cDNA or gDNA, and it came from T cells, B-cell-depleted T cells, or PBMCs.

The TCR originated in a middle-aged man with active or convalescent COVID-19. The sample consisted of peripheral blood. This rearrangement joins TRBV5-4 to TRBJ2-7, with TRBD1 matching 8 bases. Here the CDR3 DNA reads TGTGCCAGCAGCCTAAGGACAGGGCTGGGCGAGCAGTACTTC. It is translated as CASSLRTGLGEQYF.